This entry lists 5 T cell receptor beta chains sequenced from one sample in a study of control samples from healthy donors and cancer patients. Assay used: immunoSEQ multiplex PCR; TCRdb lists only in-frame clones, some missing. This sample yields approximately 99,000 clones, of which approximately 82% are seen a single time; around 6.2% belongs to the top ten. The source material was blood. The receptors originated from a man in his late teens or twenties in good health.

This chain joins TRBV19 and TRBJ2-7; 7 bases agree with TRBD1. Germline V gene data show CDR1 as LNHDA and CDR2 as SQIVND (reference sequence). The CDR3 is made up of 16 amino acids. Losses at the gene ends were 4 bases for V and 4 bases for J; bases not matched to a gene: 13. CDR3 residues: CASSTHRGLSTYEQYF. CDR3 in DNA: TGTGCCAGTAGTACACACAGGGGATTAAGCACATACGAGCAGTACTTC.

This chain uses TRBV19 with TRBJ1-5; the match to TRBD1 covers 7 bases. The CDR3 is 16 residues long. V trimming: 8 bases; J trimming: 6 bases; junction bases outside the gene matches: 16. CDR1 is LNHDA and CDR2 is SQIVND in the germline V gene (reference sequence). Written as DNA, the CDR3 is TGTGCCAGTTCCGTAACCGGGACAGTTGCTTTTCAGCCCCAGCATTTT. Its translation: CASSVTGTVAFQPQHF.

This chain links TRBV6-6 with TRBJ1-6; D remains ambiguous. Germline V lookup: CDR1 MNHNY, CDR2 SVGAGI (reference sequence). Trimming left V 7 bases short and J 6 bases short, with 10 bases between. This CDR3 contains 13 residues. Written as DNA, the CDR3 is TGTGCCAGCACTCTGGCAGCTAATTCACCCCTCCACTTT. This gives the protein CASTLAANSPLHF.

In DNA form, the CDR3 reads TGTGCCAGCACGAGGAACCGCGCATCTGGAAACACCATATATTTT. This codes for CASTRNRASGNTIYF. The chain uses TRBV6-6 and TRBJ1-3; unclear D gene. This CDR3 contains 15 residues. Germline V gives CDR1 MNHNY, CDR2 SVGAGI (reference sequence). With 7 bases removed from V and 1 base from J, the gap between germline ends came to 14 bases.

This rearrangement joins TRBV5-1 to TRBJ1-4; no firm D call. There are 13 residues in the CDR3. Trimming took 0 bases from V and 3 from J, leaving 3 bases between them. Germline lookup yields CDR1 SGHRS and CDR2 YFSETQ. CDR3 in amino acids: CASSLVANEKLFF. In DNA, the CDR3 is TGCGCCAGCAGCTTGGTTGCTAATGAAAAACTGTTTTTT.